Each of the 31 T cell receptor beta chains below was sequenced from the same sample in a study of blood T cell repertoires in COVID-19. Repertoires were generated with immunoSEQ multiplex PCR, while TCRdb's copy carries only in-frame clones and drops some. The sample yields some 250,000 clones, less than 90% seen once. Sample: peripheral blood. Receptors were obtained from a man in his fifties or sixties with acute or convalescent COVID-19.

This clone was observed a single time. Different DNA sequences within this sample yield the same CDR3. The J gene is TRBJ2-3, the V gene TRBV30; D is ambiguous. Germline V gene lookup returns CDR1 GTSNPN and CDR2 SVGIG (reference sequence). Deletions cut 0 bases from V and 5 bases from J, with 6 bases between. CDR3 length: 12 amino acids. The CDR3 DNA reads TGTGCCTGGAGTGTACGAGGAGATACGCAGTATTTT. The encoded protein is CAWSVRGDTQYF.

The chain employs TRBV7-9 and TRBJ1-2; 8 positions match TRBD1. CDR1 and CDR2 (germline): SEHNR, FQNEAQ (reference sequence). V lost 5 bases, J lost 4 bases, and 3 bases stayed unmatched. The CDR3 is made up of 13 amino acids. The CDR3 bases are TGTGCCAGCAGCACTACAGGGGGCTATGGCTACACCTTC. Its translation: CASSTTGGYGYTF. The whole variable domain, remainder taken from reference TRBV7-9 and TRBJ1-2, is DTGVSQNPRHKITKRGQNVTFRCDPISEHNRLYWYRQTLGQGPEFLTYFQNEAQLEKSRLLSDRFSAERPKGSFSTLEIQRTEQGDSAMYLCASSTTGGYGYTFGSGTRLTVV.

The rearrangement joins TRBV3-1 (or the pseudogene TRBV3-2) to TRBJ1-1, with a tentative D call TRBD1 (5 bases). Germline loops: CDR1 LGHDT, CDR2 YNNKEL (reference sequence). The CDR3 extends over 13 amino acids. V gave up 0 bases and J gave up 5 bases, with 7 bases separating them. DNA of the CDR3: TGTGCCAGCAGCCAAGACGGGGGGACTGAAGCTTTCTTT. This codes for CASSQDGGTEAFF.

This chain connects TRBV6-5 to TRBJ1-2; D is possibly TRBD1 (5 bases). With 5 bases removed from V and 2 bases from J, the gap between germline ends came to 12 bases. Per the germline V gene, CDR1 is MNHEY and CDR2 is SVGAGI. This CDR3 is built from 14 residues. The DNA of the CDR3 is TGTGCCAGCAGTAGAAAACAGGTGAACTATGGCTACACCTTC. Protein sequence: CASSRKQVNYGYTF.

V is TRBV13 and J is TRBJ2-6, with 8 bases identical to TRBD2. J gave up 0 bases and V 3 bases, and 10 bases lay outside the gene matches. Germline-derived CDR1 and CDR2 are PRHDT and FYEKMQ (reference sequence). This CDR3 comprises 19 residues. CDR3 bases: TGTGCCAGCAGCTTCGAGGGGAGCGGGAGATTCTCTGGGGCCAACGTCCTGACTTTC. The encoded protein is CASSFEGSGRFSGANVLTF.

V and J are TRBV9 and TRBJ2-5, with D possibly being TRBD2 (5 bases). V lost 4 bases and J 2 bases, leaving 21 bases between the germline ends. The CDR3 is made up of 17 amino acids. Germline-derived CDR1 and CDR2 are SGDLS and YYNGEE. For the CDR3, the DNA is TGTGCCAGCAGCTTCTCGGGTAGAGCGGCCCTACAAGAGACCCAGTACTTC. Protein sequence: CASSFSGRAALQETQYF.

The chain links TRBV28 to TRBJ2-3; tentatively, D is TRBD2 (6 bases). The CDR3 spans 16 residues. Deletions cut 4 bases from V and 3 bases from J, with 17 bases between. The germline V gene has CDR1 MDHEN and CDR2 SYDVKM. Written as DNA, the CDR3 is TGTGCCAGCAGTTCCCCCCGCCGGGAGAGGACAGATACGCAGTATTTT. Its protein is CASSSPRRERTDTQYF. Full variable domain (remainder filled in from reference TRBV28 and TRBJ2-3): DVKVTQSSRYLVKRTGEKVFLECVQDMDHENMFWYRQDPGLGLRLIYFSYDVKMKEKGDIPEGYSVSREKKERFSLILESASTNQTSMYLCASSSPRRERTDTQYFGPGTRLTVL.

This clone has only one observation. The genes are TRBV28 and TRBJ1-1, with D unresolved. The germline gives CDR1 MDHEN, CDR2 SYDVKM. The ends were cut back, 3 bases at V and 1 base at J, with 9 bases in the middle. This CDR3 contains 14 residues. DNA of the CDR3: TGTGCCAGCAGTTTTGTCACCAGGAACACTGAAGCTTTCTTT. Translating gives CASSFVTRNTEAFF.

The chain uses TRBV4-3 and TRBJ2-7, with a possible D match to TRBD1 (5 bases). This CDR3 region has 15 residues. Germline-derived CDR1 and CDR2 are LGHNA and YSLEER. Between the trimmed V and J ends, which lost 6 bases and 2 bases, there was a span of 17 bases. The chain's CDR3 is CASRIQDTDTYEQYF. CDR3 nucleotide sequence: TGCGCCAGCAGGATCCAGGACACCGATACCTACGAGCAGTACTTC.

The chain combines TRBV3-1 (or the pseudogene TRBV3-2) with TRBJ2-7, with 8 bases matching TRBD2. The CDR3 is made up of 15 amino acids. The V and J ends lost 3 bases and 4 bases, in that order; junction bases with no gene match: 8. Germline CDR1 LGHDT, CDR2 YNNKEL (reference sequence). The CDR3 sequence: CASSQLAGSHYEQYF. The CDR3 DNA is TGTGCCAGCAGCCAGTTAGCGGGATCCCATTACGAGCAGTACTTC.

This clone showed up just a few times. This chain connects TRBV29-1 to TRBJ2-5; 9 bases are a match to TRBD2. V lost 6 bases, J lost 4 bases, and 9 bases stayed unmatched. The CDR3 spans 14 residues. Germline CDR1 reads SQVTM; CDR2 reads ANQGSEA. CDR3 bases: TGCAGCGTCGGATTAGCGGGAGTGAGAGAGACCCAGTACTTC. It yields the protein CSVGLAGVRETQYF. Supplemented by reference TRBV29-1 and TRBJ2-5, the full variable domain reads SAVISQKPSRDICQRGTSLTIQCQVDSQVTMMFWYRQQPGQSLTLIATANQGSEATYESGFVIDKFPISRPNLTFSTLTVSNMSPEDSSIYLCSVGLAGVRETQYFGPGTRLLVL.

The chain uses TRBV7-2 and TRBJ2-7; TRBD2 matches at 7 bases. J gave up 6 bases and V 1 base, and 12 bases lay outside the gene matches. The CDR3 consists of 16 residues. Germline V gene sequence: CDR1 SGHTA, CDR2 FQGNSA. The CDR3 region is CASSLGGLTAGSEQYF. The CDR3 bases are TGTGCCAGCAGCTTAGGGGGACTAACAGCCGGGTCCGAGCAGTACTTC.

The chain combines TRBV9 with TRBJ1-1; D not resolved. There are 14 residues in the CDR3. Germline assignment: CDR1 SGDLS and CDR2 YYNGEE. Trimming stripped 0 bases from V and 4 bases from J, with 10 bases between. The CDR3 region is CASSVGGEGTEAFF. As DNA, the CDR3 is TGTGCCAGCAGCGTAGGGGGTGAGGGCACTGAAGCTTTCTTT.

This clone showed up just a few times. The rearrangement joins TRBV7-6 to TRBJ2-7, with D possibly matching TRBD2 (6 bases). CDR1 is SGHVS, CDR2 FNYEAQ, per germline. The V end lost 3 bases, the J end lost 6 bases, and 12 bases lay between the germline ends. This CDR3 is 13 amino acids long. The CDR3 bases are TGTGCCAGCAGCTTTAAGGAGGGCAGCGAGCAGTACTTC. It encodes CASSFKEGSEQYF.

The gene calls are TRBV4-2 and TRBJ2-1, with 12 bases fitting TRBD2. The CDR3 totals 16 residues. With V trimmed by 6 bases and J by 7 bases, 10 bases remained unmatched. Germline assignment: CDR1 LGHNA and CDR2 YNFKEQ. DNA for the CDR3: TGTGCCAGCAGTCAATTACTAGCGGGAGGTGGTAATGAGCAGTTCTTC. Amino acid sequence: CASSQLLAGGGNEQFF.

V is TRBV11-2 and J is TRBJ2-7; 7 bases fit TRBD2. Per germline, CDR1 SGHAT and CDR2 FQNNGV. V shed 5 bases, J shed 2 bases, and the junction held 3 bases outside the gene matches. The CDR3 sequence is 13 residues long. CDR3 bases: TGTGCCAGCAGCCCGAGCGGGACCTACGAGCAGTACTTC. Amino acid sequence: CASSPSGTYEQYF.

The chain recombines TRBV25-1 with TRBJ2-1, with a possible D match to TRBD1 (6 bases). Deletions cut 5 bases from V and 0 bases from J, with 11 bases between. The V gene's germline CDR1 is MGHDK and CDR2 SYGVNS. This CDR3 contains 15 residues. The CDR3, as DNA: TGTGCCAGCAGTTTAACAGGGAGCTCCTACAATGAGCAGTTCTTC. Translation gives CASSLTGSSYNEQFF.

In its sample, this clone was seen once. The chain employs TRBV6-5 and TRBJ1-5; D unclear. Germline V gene data show CDR1 as MNHEY and CDR2 as SVGAGI. The CDR3 runs 13 residues. V lost 2 bases, J lost 3 bases, and 5 bases lay in between. In nucleotides, the CDR3 is TGTGCCAGCAGTTACGACTTCAATCAGCCCCAGCATTTT. Translating gives CASSYDFNQPQHF.

This clone has more than one count but fewer than ten. The chain is built from TRBV19 and TRBJ2-2; D perhaps matches TRBD1 (6 bases). Germline V lookup: CDR1 LNHDA, CDR2 SQIVND (reference sequence). The CDR3 totals 16 residues. Trimming took 7 bases from V and 2 from J, leaving 17 bases between them. The CDR3 sequence: CASTSPGHVNTGELFF. The CDR3 DNA is TGTGCCAGTACCAGTCCGGGACACGTTAACACCGGGGAGCTGTTTTTT.

V and J are TRBV24-1 and TRBJ2-7, with 7 nucleotides matching TRBD1. Germline V gene sequence: CDR1 KGHDR, CDR2 SFDVKD. This CDR3 has 13 residues. Trimming cost V 9 bases and J 6 bases; bases outside gene matches: 10. The DNA of the CDR3 is TGTGCCACCGCCAAGACAGGGATTCCCGAGCAGTACTTC. Amino acids: CATAKTGIPEQYF.

The chain joins TRBV11-3 to TRBJ2-1; D is uncertain. This CDR3 has 13 amino acids. Germline lookup yields CDR1 SGHNT and CDR2 YENEEA. Trimming stripped 1 base from V and 7 bases from J, with 8 bases between. DNA for the CDR3: TGTGCCAGCAGCTTAGCCTCCCCTAATGAGCAGTTCTTC. Residues: CASSLASPNEQFF.

There are a few counts of this clone. The chain carries TRBV25-1 and TRBJ2-2, with D perhaps matching TRBD1 (6 bases). Germline-derived CDR1 and CDR2 are MGHDK and SYGVNS. With 7 bases removed from V and 1 base from J, the gap between germline ends came to 10 bases. The CDR3 contains 14 residues. The CDR3 reads CASTDRKNTGELFF. CDR3 in DNA: TGTGCCAGCACCGACAGGAAGAACACCGGGGAGCTGTTTTTT.

V gene TRBV21-1 combines with J gene TRBJ2-3; the table's D gene call, TRBD1, was not cross checked with the DNA. TRBV21-1 is a pseudogene. The CDR3 is 15 residues long. CDR3 in amino acids: CASSKAEQGTDTQYF. DNA for the CDR3: TGTGCCAGCAGCAAAGCTGAACAGGGAACAGATACGCAGTATTTT.

The gene calls are TRBV5-1 and TRBJ2-1, with 12 bases fitting TRBD2. The CDR3 covers 18 residues. Germline CDR1 reads SGHRS; CDR2 reads YFSETQ. The trim removed 4 bases at V and 0 bases at J, leaving 8 bases unmatched. The CDR3 DNA is TGCGCCAGCAGCCCGGGGGTGGGACTAGCGGGCTCCTACAATGAGCAGTTCTTC. It specifies CASSPGVGLAGSYNEQFF.

The chain joins TRBV19 to TRBJ1-1; D is perhaps TRBD1 (5 bases). Germline lookup yields CDR1 LNHDA and CDR2 SQIVND (reference sequence). CDR3 length equals 17 residues. V gave up 2 bases and J gave up 3 bases, with 19 bases separating them. The CDR3 here is CASSIFGMGSGDTEAFF. CDR3 sequence (DNA): TGTGCCAGTAGTATATTCGGTATGGGTTCGGGGGACACTGAAGCTTTCTTT.

The rearrangement uses TRBV19 and TRBJ1-1, with 8 bases matching TRBD1. CDR3 length: 14 residues. The J segment lost 5 bases and the V segment lost 5 bases, leaving 7 bases of the junction unmatched. From germline, CDR1 is LNHDA and CDR2 SQIVND (reference sequence). As DNA, the CDR3 is TGTGCCAGTAGTGGAACAGGGGGAGGTACTGAAGCTTTCTTT. It is translated as CASSGTGGGTEAFF.

The chain uses TRBV28 and TRBJ1-6; 10 bases match TRBD1. Germline V CDR1 and CDR2: MDHEN, SYDVKM. V lost 5 bases and J lost 7; bases outside the gene matches: 8. This CDR3 comprises 16 residues. CDR3 amino acids: CASSPYGQGENSPLHF. The CDR3 bases are TGTGCCAGCAGTCCATACGGACAGGGGGAGAATTCACCCCTCCACTTT. Full variable domain (remainder filled in from reference TRBV28 and TRBJ1-6): DVKVTQSSRYLVKRTGEKVFLECVQDMDHENMFWYRQDPGLGLRLIYFSYDVKMKEKGDIPEGYSVSREKKERFSLILESASTNQTSMYLCASSPYGQGENSPLHFGNGTRLTVT.

The sample holds one count of this clone. The chain recombines TRBV19 with TRBJ1-6, with D perhaps TRBD1 (6 bases). V was clipped by 10 bases and J by 3 bases, with 10 bases between them. The CDR3 consists of 13 residues. Germline V gives CDR1 LNHDA, CDR2 SQIVND (reference sequence). The DNA for the CDR3 is TGTGCCACTAGGACAGACTATAATTCACCCCTCCACTTT. This codes for CATRTDYNSPLHF.

About this clone: It may be a read error: a sequence one base away is much more abundant. The V and J genes are TRBV5-5 and TRBJ1-1; TRBD1 is a possible D gene (5 bases). The germline gives CDR1 SGHKS, CDR2 YYEKEE (reference sequence). The CDR3 is 14 residues long. V was trimmed by 2 bases and J by 3 bases, leaving 11 bases between them. The CDR3 is CASSFQGGDTEAFF. In DNA, the CDR3 is TGTGCCAGCAGCTTCCAGGGTGGAGACACTGAAGCTTTCTTT.

The rearrangement joins TRBV18 to TRBJ2-1; TRBD1 aligns across 7 bases. Per germline, CDR1 KGHSH and CDR2 LQKENI. J lost 5 bases, V lost 0 bases, and 7 bases had no gene match. The CDR3 consists of 16 residues. The CDR3: CASSPPATGKDNEQFF. The DNA of the CDR3 is TGTGCCAGCTCACCACCGGCGACAGGGAAGGACAATGAGCAGTTCTTC.

This clone has only one observation. This rearrangement joins TRBV28 to TRBJ2-2; 7 positions agree with TRBD2. Per germline, CDR1 MDHEN and CDR2 SYDVKM. Trimming cost V 2 bases and J 2 bases; bases outside gene matches: 2. The CDR3 has 15 residues. CDR3 protein: CASSLRDYNTGELFF. The CDR3 DNA follows: TGTGCCAGCAGTTTAAGGGACTACAACACCGGGGAGCTGTTTTTT.